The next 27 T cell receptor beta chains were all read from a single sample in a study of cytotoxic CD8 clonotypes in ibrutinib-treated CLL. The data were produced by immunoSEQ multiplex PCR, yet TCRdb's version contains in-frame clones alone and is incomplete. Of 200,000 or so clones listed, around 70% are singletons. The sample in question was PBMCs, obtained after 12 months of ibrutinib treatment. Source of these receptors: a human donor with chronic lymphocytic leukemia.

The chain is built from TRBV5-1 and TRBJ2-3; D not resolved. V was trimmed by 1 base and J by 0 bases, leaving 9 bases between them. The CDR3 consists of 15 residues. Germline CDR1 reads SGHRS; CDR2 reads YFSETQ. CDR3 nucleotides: TGCGCCAGCAGCTTGCTTGACTTCAGCACAGATACGCAGTATTTT. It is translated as CASSLLDFSTDTQYF.

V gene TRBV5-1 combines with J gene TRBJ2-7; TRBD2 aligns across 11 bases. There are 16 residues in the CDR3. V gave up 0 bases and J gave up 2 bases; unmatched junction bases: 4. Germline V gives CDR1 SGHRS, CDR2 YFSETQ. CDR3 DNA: TGCGCCAGCAGCTTGGCCGGGACTAGCGGTACCTACGAGCAGTACTTC. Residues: CASSLAGTSGTYEQYF. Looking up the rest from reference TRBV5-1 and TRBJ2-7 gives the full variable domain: KAGVTQTPRYLIKTRGQQVTLSCSPISGHRSVSWYQQTPGQGLQFLFEYFSETQRNKGNFPGRFSGRQFSNSRSEMNVSTLELGDSALYLCASSLAGTSGTYEQYFGPGTRLTVT.

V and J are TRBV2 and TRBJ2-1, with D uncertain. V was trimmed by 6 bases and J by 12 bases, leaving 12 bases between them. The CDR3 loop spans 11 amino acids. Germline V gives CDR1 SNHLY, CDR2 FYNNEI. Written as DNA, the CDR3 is TGTGCCAGCAGCCTAGTTCGGCGGCAGTTCTTC. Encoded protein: CASSLVRRQFF. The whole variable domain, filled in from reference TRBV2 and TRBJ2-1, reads EPEVTQTPSHQVTQMGQEVILRCVPISNHLYFYWYRQILGQKVEFLVSFYNNEISEKSEIFDDQFSVERPDGSNFTLKIRSTKLEDSAMYFCASSLVRRQFFGPGTRLTVL.

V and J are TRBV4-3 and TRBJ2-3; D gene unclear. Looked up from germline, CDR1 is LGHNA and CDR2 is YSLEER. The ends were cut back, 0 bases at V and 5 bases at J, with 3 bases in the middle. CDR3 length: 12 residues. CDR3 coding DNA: TGCGCCAGCAGCCAAGAAAAAGATACGCAGTATTTT. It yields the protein CASSQEKDTQYF.

CDR3 bases: TGTGCCAGCAGTCCACGGGACTCTTTAGTCGGGGAGCTGTTTTTT. It translates to CASSPRDSLVGELFF. V usage is TRBV27 and J usage is TRBJ2-2; the D gene is possibly TRBD2 (6 bases). Germline CDR1 is MNHEY and CDR2 is SMNVEV (reference sequence). Deletions cut 5 bases from V and 7 bases from J, with 17 bases between. This CDR3 spans 15 amino acids.

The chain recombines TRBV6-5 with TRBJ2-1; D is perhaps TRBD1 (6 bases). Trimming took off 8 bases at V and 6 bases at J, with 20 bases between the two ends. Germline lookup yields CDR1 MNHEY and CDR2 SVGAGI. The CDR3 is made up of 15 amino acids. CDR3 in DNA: TGTGCCAGCGGGAGACGACAGGACAACCGCAATGAGCAGTTCTTC. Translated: CASGRRQDNRNEQFF.

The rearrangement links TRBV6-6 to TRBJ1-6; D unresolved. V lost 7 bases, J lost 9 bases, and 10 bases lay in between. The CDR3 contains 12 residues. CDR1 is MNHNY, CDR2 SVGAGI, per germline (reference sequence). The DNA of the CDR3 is TGTGCCAGCACCTCCGACATTTCACCCCTCCACTTT. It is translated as CASTSDISPLHF.

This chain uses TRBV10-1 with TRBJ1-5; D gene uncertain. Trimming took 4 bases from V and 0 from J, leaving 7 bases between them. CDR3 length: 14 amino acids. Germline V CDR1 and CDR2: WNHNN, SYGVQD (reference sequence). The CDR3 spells CASSASGSNQPQHF. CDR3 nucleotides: TGCGCCAGCAGTGCGAGCGGTAGCAATCAGCCCCAGCATTTT.

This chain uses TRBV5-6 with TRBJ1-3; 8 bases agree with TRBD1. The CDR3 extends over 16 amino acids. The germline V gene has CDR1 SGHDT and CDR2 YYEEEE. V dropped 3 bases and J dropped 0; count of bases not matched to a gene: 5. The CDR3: CASSWRDRYSGNTIYF. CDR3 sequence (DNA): TGTGCCAGCAGCTGGAGGGACAGGTACTCTGGAAACACCATATATTTT.

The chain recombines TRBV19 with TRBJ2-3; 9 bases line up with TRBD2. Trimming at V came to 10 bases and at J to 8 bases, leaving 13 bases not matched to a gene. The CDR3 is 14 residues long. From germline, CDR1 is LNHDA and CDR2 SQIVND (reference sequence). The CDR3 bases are TGTGCCACAAGTGGGGAAGTAGCGGGAGTTACGCAGTATTTT. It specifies CATSGEVAGVTQYF.

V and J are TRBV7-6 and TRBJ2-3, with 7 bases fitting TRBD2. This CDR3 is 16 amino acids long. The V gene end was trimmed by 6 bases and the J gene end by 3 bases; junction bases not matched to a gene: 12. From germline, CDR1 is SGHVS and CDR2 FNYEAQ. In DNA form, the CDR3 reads TGTGCCAGCAGTCCTCCACCGGGACTACTAACAGATACGCAGTATTTT. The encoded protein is CASSPPPGLLTDTQYF.

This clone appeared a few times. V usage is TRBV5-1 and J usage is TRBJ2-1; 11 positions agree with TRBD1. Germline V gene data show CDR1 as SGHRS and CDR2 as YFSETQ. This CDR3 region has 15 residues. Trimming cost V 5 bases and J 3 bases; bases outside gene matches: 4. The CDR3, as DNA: TGCGCCAGCAGAACCGGGACAGGGGGCTACAATGAGCAGTTCTTC. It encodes CASRTGTGGYNEQFF.

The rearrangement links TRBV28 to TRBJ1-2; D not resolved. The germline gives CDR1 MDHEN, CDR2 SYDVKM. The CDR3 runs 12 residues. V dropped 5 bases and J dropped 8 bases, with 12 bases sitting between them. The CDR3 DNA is TGTGCCAGCAGTAAAGACGGACTGGGCTACACCTTC. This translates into CASSKDGLGYTF.

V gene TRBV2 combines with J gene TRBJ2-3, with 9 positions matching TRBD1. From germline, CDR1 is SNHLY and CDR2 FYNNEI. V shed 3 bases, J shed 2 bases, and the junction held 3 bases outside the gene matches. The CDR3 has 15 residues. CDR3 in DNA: TGTGCCAGCAGTGAGGACAGGGGATACACAGATACGCAGTATTTT. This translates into CASSEDRGYTDTQYF.

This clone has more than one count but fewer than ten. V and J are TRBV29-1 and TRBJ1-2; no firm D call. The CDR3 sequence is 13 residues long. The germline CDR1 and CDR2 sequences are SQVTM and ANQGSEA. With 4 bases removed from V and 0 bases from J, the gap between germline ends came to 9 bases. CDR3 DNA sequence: TGCAGCGTTGGAGTAGCGCCTAACTATGGCTACACCTTC. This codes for CSVGVAPNYGYTF.

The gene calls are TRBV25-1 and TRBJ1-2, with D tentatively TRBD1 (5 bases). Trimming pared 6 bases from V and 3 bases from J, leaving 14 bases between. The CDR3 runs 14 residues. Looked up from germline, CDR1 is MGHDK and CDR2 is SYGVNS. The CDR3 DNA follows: TGTGCCAGCAGAGCCGCGGGGCAGCACTATGGCTACACCTTC. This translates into CASRAAGQHYGYTF.

The CDR3, as DNA: TGTGCCAGCAGTTACCGGGACCCCTACAATGAGCAGTTCTTC. Its translation is CASSYRDPYNEQFF. This rearrangement joins TRBV6-5 to TRBJ2-1, with D perhaps being TRBD1 or TRBD2 (5 bases each). Trimming pared 2 bases from V and 2 bases from J, leaving 7 bases between. This CDR3 region has 14 residues. Per germline, CDR1 MNHEY and CDR2 SVGAGI.

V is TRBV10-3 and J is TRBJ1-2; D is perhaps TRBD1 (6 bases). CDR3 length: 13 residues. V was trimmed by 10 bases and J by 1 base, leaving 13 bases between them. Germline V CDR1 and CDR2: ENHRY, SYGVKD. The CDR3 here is CATGEDSNYGYTF. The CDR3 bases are TGTGCCACCGGTGAGGACAGTAACTATGGCTACACCTTC.

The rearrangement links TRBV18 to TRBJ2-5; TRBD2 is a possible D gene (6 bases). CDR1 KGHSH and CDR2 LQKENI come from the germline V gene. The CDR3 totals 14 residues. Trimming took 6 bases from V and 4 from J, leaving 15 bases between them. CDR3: CASSGSKGRETQYF. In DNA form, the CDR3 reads TGTGCCAGCTCCGGGAGCAAGGGTCGAGAGACCCAGTACTTC.

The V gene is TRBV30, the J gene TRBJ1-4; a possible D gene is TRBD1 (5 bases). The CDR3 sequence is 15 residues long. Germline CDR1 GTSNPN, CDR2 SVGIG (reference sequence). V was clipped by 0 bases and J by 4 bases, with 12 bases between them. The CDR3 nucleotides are TGTGCCTGGAGTGTAATCGGGGCGGGTAATGAAAAACTGTTTTTT. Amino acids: CAWSVIGAGNEKLFF.

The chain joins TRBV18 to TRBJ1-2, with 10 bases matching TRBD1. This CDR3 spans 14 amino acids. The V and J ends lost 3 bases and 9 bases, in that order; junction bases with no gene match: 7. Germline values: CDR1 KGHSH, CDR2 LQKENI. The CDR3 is CASSPATGGRSYTF. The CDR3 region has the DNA TGTGCCAGCTCACCCGCGACAGGGGGCAGGAGCTACACCTTC.

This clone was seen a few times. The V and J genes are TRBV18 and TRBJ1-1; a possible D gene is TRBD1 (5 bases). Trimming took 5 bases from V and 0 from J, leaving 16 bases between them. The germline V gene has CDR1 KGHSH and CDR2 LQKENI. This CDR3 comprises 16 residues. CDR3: CASSIVSRQMNTEAFF. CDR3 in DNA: TGTGCCAGCTCAATTGTGTCAAGACAGATGAACACTGAAGCTTTCTTT.

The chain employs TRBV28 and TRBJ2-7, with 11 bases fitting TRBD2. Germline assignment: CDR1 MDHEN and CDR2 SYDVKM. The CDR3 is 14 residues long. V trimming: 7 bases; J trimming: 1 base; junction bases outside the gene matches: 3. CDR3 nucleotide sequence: TGTGCCAGCACTCGGACTAGCGGGTCCTACGAGCAGTACTTC. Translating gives CASTRTSGSYEQYF.

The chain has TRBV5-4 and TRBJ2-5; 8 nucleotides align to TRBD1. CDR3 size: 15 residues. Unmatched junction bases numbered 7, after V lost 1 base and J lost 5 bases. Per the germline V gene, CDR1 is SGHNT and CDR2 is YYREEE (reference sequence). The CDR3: CASSLSRGRLETQYF. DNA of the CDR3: TGTGCCAGCAGCTTGAGCAGGGGGCGCTTGGAGACCCAGTACTTC. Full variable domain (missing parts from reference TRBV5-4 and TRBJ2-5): ETGVTQSPTHLIKTRGQQVTLRCSSQSGHNTVSWYQQALGQGPQFIFQYYREEENGRGNFPPRFSGLQFPNYSSELNVNALELDDSALYLCASSLSRGRLETQYFGPGTRLLVL.

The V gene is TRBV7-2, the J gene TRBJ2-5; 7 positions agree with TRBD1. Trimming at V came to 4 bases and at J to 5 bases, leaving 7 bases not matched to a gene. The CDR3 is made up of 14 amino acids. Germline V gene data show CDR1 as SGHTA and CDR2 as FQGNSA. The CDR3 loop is CASSSNRGGETQYF. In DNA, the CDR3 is TGTGCCAGCAGCTCAAACAGGGGTGGTGAGACCCAGTACTTC.

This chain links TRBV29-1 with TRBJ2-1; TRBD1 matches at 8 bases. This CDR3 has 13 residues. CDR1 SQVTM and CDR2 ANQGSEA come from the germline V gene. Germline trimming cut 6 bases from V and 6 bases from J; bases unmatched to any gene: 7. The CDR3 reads CSVQGGNSNEQFF. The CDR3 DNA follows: TGCAGCGTACAGGGGGGAAACTCCAATGAGCAGTTCTTC.

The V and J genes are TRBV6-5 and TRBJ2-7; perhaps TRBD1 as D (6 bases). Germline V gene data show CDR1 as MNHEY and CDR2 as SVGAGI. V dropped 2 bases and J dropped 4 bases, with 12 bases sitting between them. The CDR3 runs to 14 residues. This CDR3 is CASSYAPGQYEQYF. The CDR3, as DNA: TGTGCCAGCAGTTACGCTCCCGGACAGTACGAGCAGTACTTC.